Each of the 30 T cell receptor beta chains below was sequenced from the same sample in a study of T cells in Graves' hyperthyroidism and ophthalmopathy. There were TCR beta CDR3 regions amplified from RNA transcripts. The primer set for the first-round RT-PCR of the TCR CDR3 was HTBI. One entry per CDR3 protein results from TCRdb running MiXCR on the multiplex PCR reads. The sample has a few hundred thousand distinct CDR3 sequences, 13% seen once. Sequences were obtained from blood. These receptor sequences come from a man in his thirties or forties with Graves' hyperthyroidism that later progressed to Graves' ophthalmopathy.

This clonotype was detected only a few times. This CDR3 reads CSANPRGGRTDTQYF. CDR3 bases: TGCAGTGCTAACCCCAGGGGGGGGCGCACAGATACGCAGTATTTT. V gene TRBV20-1 combines with J gene TRBJ2-3; D may be TRBD1 or TRBD2 (7 bases each). The V gene lost 4 bases and the J gene lost 1 base, with 15 bases spanning the gap. CDR1 and CDR2 (germline): DFQATT, SNEGSKA (reference sequence). CDR3 length equals 15 residues.

There are a few counts of this clonotype. This sequence joins TRBV15 and TRBJ1-5; D unresolved. Trimming pared 0 bases from V and 4 bases from J, leaving 7 bases between. From germline, CDR1 is LNHNV and CDR2 YYDKDF (reference sequence). This CDR3 is built from 14 residues. Written as DNA, the CDR3 is TGTGCCACCAGCAGAGATCTGGGAAATCAGCCCCAGCATTTT. It encodes CATSRDLGNQPQHF. Full variable domain (remainder filled in from reference TRBV15 and TRBJ1-5): DAMVIQNPRYQVTQFGKPVTLSCSQTLNHNVMYWYQQKSSQAPKLLFHYYDKDFNNEADTPDNFQSRRPNTSFCFLDIRSPGLGDTAMYLCATSRDLGNQPQHFGDGTRLSIL.

The table lists this clonotype with many counts. V usage is TRBV6-1 and J usage is TRBJ1-6; D perhaps matches TRBD1 (5 bases). The CDR3 runs 16 residues. V lost 6 bases and J 10 bases, leaving 22 bases between the germline ends. Germline V lookup: CDR1 MNHNS, CDR2 SASEGT. CDR3 protein: CASRTVSGASNSPLHF. Written as DNA, the CDR3 is TGTGCCAGCAGGACTGTATCCGGGGCTTCTAACTCACCCCTCCACTTT.

This sequence joins TRBV7-9 and TRBJ1-2; D uncertain. CDR1 and CDR2 (germline): SEHNR, FQNEAQ (reference sequence). The CDR3 loop spans 14 amino acids. V lost 7 bases to trimming and J lost 6 bases, with 18 bases between them. The CDR3 sequence: CASNPPLVGHGYTF. CDR3 nucleotides: TGTGCCAGCAACCCCCCCTTAGTTGGCCATGGCTACACCTTC.

This rearrangement joins TRBV11-3 to TRBJ2-3; D might be TRBD1 or TRBD2, each matching 6 bases. The ends were cut back, 4 bases at V and 0 bases at J, with 14 bases in the middle. The V gene's germline CDR1 is SGHNT and CDR2 YENEEA. This CDR3 is built from 16 residues. The CDR3 region is CASSSEGGHSTDTQYF. Written as DNA, the CDR3 is TGTGCCAGCAGCTCGGAGGGGGGCCATAGCACAGATACGCAGTATTTT.

This clonotype was counted at least ten times. This chain uses TRBV7-3 with TRBJ2-7, with D perhaps matching TRBD1 (6 bases). From germline, CDR1 is SGHTA and CDR2 FQGTGA. The CDR3 sequence is 16 residues long. Trimming took 1 base from V and 3 from J, leaving 16 bases between them. Here the CDR3 DNA reads TGTGCCAGCAGCTTAATGGGCAGGGGATCGGACTACGAGCAGTACTTC. This sequence encodes CASSLMGRGSDYEQYF. The full variable domain, in which reference TRBV7-3 and TRBJ2-7 provide the parts outside the CDR3, is GAGVSQTPSNKVTEKGKYVELRCDPISGHTALYWYRQSLGQGPEFLIYFQGTGAADDSGLPNDRFFAVRPEGSVSTLKIQRTERGDSAVYLCASSLMGRGSDYEQYFGPGTRLTVT.

The rearrangement uses TRBV5-1 and TRBJ2-3, with D possibly matching TRBD2 (5 bases). This CDR3 is 12 amino acids long. V was trimmed by 1 base and J by 10 bases, leaving 10 bases between them. Germline V lookup: CDR1 SGHRS, CDR2 YFSETQ. CDR3 sequence (DNA): TGCGCCAGCAGCTTGTCCGGGGAGCCGCAGTATTTT. Amino acid sequence: CASSLSGEPQYF.

This clonotype was detected ten times or more. The V and J genes are TRBV24-1 and TRBJ1-1, with 8 nucleotides matching TRBD1. From germline, CDR1 is KGHDR and CDR2 SFDVKD. J was trimmed by 1 base and V by 2 bases; bases with no gene match: 2. CDR3 size: 15 residues. The CDR3 DNA sequence: TGTGCCACCAGTGATTCGGACAGGGCGAACACTGAAGCTTTCTTT. Translating gives CATSDSDRANTEAFF.

This clonotype was recorded at least ten times. The chain has TRBV11-2 and TRBJ1-2; D perhaps matches TRBD1 (5 bases). V was shortened by 1 base and J by 8 bases, with 23 bases between the two germline ends. The CDR3 length is 17 residues. Per the germline V gene, CDR1 is SGHAT and CDR2 is FQNNGV. This CDR3 reads CASSLVRPRTGRDGYTF. CDR3 sequence (DNA): TGTGCCAGCAGCTTAGTGCGCCCCCGGACGGGACGGGACGGCTACACCTTC. Full variable domain (rest looked up from reference TRBV11-2 and TRBJ1-2): EAGVAQSPRYKIIEKRQSVAFWCNPISGHATLYWYQQILGQGPKLLIQFQNNGVVDDSQLPKDRFSAERLKGVDSTLKIQPAKLEDSAVYLCASSLVRPRTGRDGYTFGSGTRLTVV.

In regard to this clonotype: This may come from a read error, since a much larger clone is one base off. The chain is built from TRBV7-2 and TRBJ2-7, with 10 bases aligning to TRBD2. Germline V gene lookup returns CDR1 SGHTA and CDR2 FQGNSA. V trimming: 2 bases; J trimming: 2 bases; junction bases outside the gene matches: 9. The CDR3 has 17 residues. DNA for the CDR3: TGTGCCAGCAGCTTAACGCCTAGCGGGGGAATCCCCTACGAGCAGTACTTC. This gives the protein CASSLTPSGGIPYEQYF.

Notes on this clonotype: A much larger clone lies a single base off, so this may be a read error. This chain uses TRBV11-3 with TRBJ1-2; TRBD1 is a possible D gene (6 bases). Germline loops: CDR1 SGHNT, CDR2 YENEEA. This CDR3 has 12 amino acids. The CDR3 nucleotides are TGTGCCGGCAGCTCCACAGGGTTTGGCTACACCTTC. Its translation: CAGSSTGFGYTF.

The chain links TRBV12-5 to TRBJ2-1; the match to TRBD2 covers 7 bases. The ends lost 4 bases at V and 2 bases at J; junction bases unmatched: 5. Germline CDR1 reads LGHNT; CDR2 reads FRNRAP. This CDR3 comprises 15 residues. CDR3 residues: CASGSPAGAYNEQFF. Written as DNA, the CDR3 is TGTGCTAGTGGTTCCCCCGCGGGAGCCTACAATGAGCAGTTCTTC. Supplemented by reference TRBV12-5 and TRBJ2-1, the full variable domain reads DARVTQTPRHKVTEMGQEVTMRCQPILGHNTVFWYRQTMMQGLELLAYFRNRAPLDDSGMPKDRFSAEMPDATLATLKIQPSEPRDSAVYFCASGSPAGAYNEQFFGPGTRLTVL.

This clonotype was counted a few times. The gene calls are TRBV12-3 or TRBV12-4 and TRBJ2-1; perhaps TRBD1 as D (5 bases). This CDR3 is 14 amino acids long. V lost 3 bases and J 3 bases, leaving 9 bases between the germline ends. The CDR3 loop reads CASSFNRNYNEQFF. The CDR3 nucleotides read TGTGCCAGCAGTTTCAACAGGAACTACAATGAGCAGTTCTTC.

This clonotype was seen a handful of times. The chain couples TRBV24-1 to TRBJ2-3; 9 nucleotides align to TRBD1. The CDR3 sequence is 17 residues long. V was clipped by 0 bases and J by 0 bases; unmatched bases: 3. Germline V CDR1 and CDR2: KGHDR, SFDVKD. The CDR3 DNA follows: TGTGCCACCAGTGATTTGCCCGGACAGGGGAGCACAGATACGCAGTATTTT. Its protein is CATSDLPGQGSTDTQYF.

The chain carries TRBV10-3 and TRBJ1-1, with TRBD1 matching 7 bases. The germline V gene has CDR1 ENHRY and CDR2 SYGVKD. V shed 7 bases and J 4 bases; nucleotides not matched to a gene: 6. This CDR3 comprises 13 residues. The CDR3 DNA is TGTGCCATCACAACAGGGGCCGTCACTGAAGCTTTCTTT. It codes for CAITTGAVTEAFF.

As concerns this clonotype: A much larger clone lies one base from this, so it may be a read error. The genes are TRBV20-1 and TRBJ2-5; D may be TRBD2 (5 bases). The CDR3 has 14 residues. V was cut by 4 bases and J by 4 bases, with 16 bases left in between. Germline V CDR1 and CDR2: DFQATT, SNEGSKA (reference sequence). The CDR3: CSAKETTTRETQYF. CDR3 nucleotides: TGCAGTGCTAAAGAGACTACCACCCGAGAGACCCAGTACTTC.

This clonotype has a single count. A much larger clone differs by one base, so this may be a read error. This chain connects TRBV15 to TRBJ2-1, with 7 positions matching TRBD1. The CDR3 is 16 amino acids. Germline V gene lookup returns CDR1 LNHNV and CDR2 YYDKDF (reference sequence). The CDR3 nucleotides read TGTGCCACCAGCAGAGATAGACAGGGTCAGTACAATGAGCGGTTCTTC. Its translation is CATSRDRQGQYNERFF.

The J gene is TRBJ2-4, the V gene TRBV28; D unresolved. This CDR3 spans 12 amino acids. Deletions cut 10 bases from V and 3 bases from J, with 10 bases between. The V gene's germline CDR1 is MDHEN and CDR2 SYDVKM. CDR3 bases: TGTGCCACCCACGACGACAAAAACATTCAGTACTTC. Translating it yields CATHDDKNIQYF.

This clonotype occurred many times. J is TRBJ1-4 and V is TRBV20-1; possible D gene TRBD1, 5 bases. This CDR3 has 14 residues. V lost 1 base and J 5 bases, leaving 11 bases between the germline ends. Germline CDR1 is DFQATT and CDR2 is SNEGSKA (reference sequence). The CDR3 nucleotides read TGCAGTGCTAGAGGTGGGGCAGGGAATGAAAAACTGTTTTTT. As protein: CSARGGAGNEKLFF.

This sequence joins TRBV5-4 and TRBJ2-2; the D is unclear. The germline CDR1 and CDR2 sequences are SGHNT and YYREEE (reference sequence). This CDR3 has 13 residues. Trimming removed 0 bases at V and 4 bases at J, with 4 bases between. CDR3: CASSLAVTGELFF. The CDR3, as DNA: TGTGCCAGCAGCTTGGCTGTCACCGGGGAGCTGTTTTTT.

The V and J genes are TRBV29-1 and TRBJ2-7; unclear D gene. Trimming took off 3 bases at V and 4 bases at J, with 4 bases between the two ends. CDR3 length equals 10 residues. The germline V gene has CDR1 SQVTM and CDR2 ANQGSEA. CDR3: CSVELYEQYF. For the CDR3, the DNA is TGCAGCGTTGAGCTTTACGAGCAGTACTTC.

This clonotype has ten or more counts. The rearrangement links TRBV28 to TRBJ1-5, with D perhaps TRBD1 (6 bases). This CDR3 is 15 amino acids long. The germline V gene encodes CDR1 MDHEN and CDR2 SYDVKM. Trimming took off 5 bases at V and 6 bases at J, with 17 bases between the two ends. CDR3 loop: CASSGETGNGQPQHF. The CDR3 region has the DNA TGTGCCAGCAGTGGCGAGACAGGTAACGGTCAGCCCCAGCATTTT.

This clonotype has a single count. The chain combines TRBV6-2 or TRBV6-3 with TRBJ1-5, with 8 bases lining up with TRBD1. This CDR3 is 15 amino acids long. The V gene end was trimmed by 0 bases and the J gene end by 7 bases; junction bases not matched to a gene: 5. Germline CDR1 MNHEY, CDR2 SVGEGT. CDR3: CASSYSDRGGQPQHF. For the CDR3, the DNA is TGTGCCAGCAGTTACTCAGACAGGGGCGGCCAGCCCCAGCATTTT.

To note about this clonotype: This could be a read error, since a much larger clone is one nucleotide away. The V gene is TRBV2, the J gene TRBJ2-7, with 12 bases fitting TRBD2. Per germline, CDR1 SNHLY and CDR2 FYNNEI. The CDR3 extends over 14 amino acids. V gave up 10 bases and J gave up 5 bases; unmatched junction bases: 9. CDR3 in DNA: TGTGCCATCAGCTGGACTAGCGGGGTTGACGAGCAGTACTTC. Translated: CAISWTSGVDEQYF.

Here the CDR3 DNA reads TGTGCCAGCAGGGGACGGGGCGATCAGCCCCAGCATTTT. Protein product: CASRGRGDQPQHF. The V gene is TRBV6-1, the J gene TRBJ1-5, with a weak D call TRBD1 (5 bases). Trimming took 6 bases from V and 5 from J, leaving 11 bases between them. There are 13 residues in the CDR3. CDR1 and CDR2 from the germline V gene are MNHNS and SASEGT.

This clonotype was counted ten times or more. V and J are TRBV6-1 and TRBJ2-7; a possible D gene is TRBD1 (6 bases). V lost 6 bases and J lost 0, with 15 bases in between. From germline, CDR1 is MNHNS and CDR2 SASEGT. This CDR3 region has 15 residues. In DNA form, the CDR3 reads TGTGCCAGCAGAAACAGGGTTGGGGGCTCCTACGAGCAGTACTTC. Translated: CASRNRVGGSYEQYF.

This clonotype came up once. The chain combines TRBV12-3 or TRBV12-4 with TRBJ2-5, with 8 positions matching TRBD2. CDR3 length equals 15 residues. Trimming took 6 bases from V and 5 from J; bases not matched to a gene: 11. CDR3 protein: CASRGPGLGGETQYF. The CDR3, as DNA: TGTGCCAGCAGGGGCCCGGGACTAGGGGGGGAGACCCAGTACTTC.

This clonotype has just a few counts. The chain recombines TRBV25-1 with TRBJ2-7; 10 nucleotides align to TRBD1. Trimming took 4 bases from V and 2 from J; bases not matched to a gene: 2. Germline-derived CDR1 and CDR2 are MGHDK and SYGVNS. CDR3 length equals 14 residues. This CDR3 reads CASSVGTGAYEQYF. The CDR3 nucleotides read TGTGCCAGCAGTGTGGGGACAGGGGCCTACGAGCAGTACTTC.

The chain employs TRBV3-1 and TRBJ1-1; D remains unclear. V gave up 0 bases and J gave up 5 bases, with 10 bases separating them. The CDR3 covers 14 residues. Germline V CDR1 and CDR2: LGHDT, YNNKEL (reference sequence). This chain's CDR3 is CASSQDGLGTEAFF. CDR3 sequence (DNA): TGTGCCAGCAGCCAAGATGGGTTGGGGACTGAAGCTTTCTTT.

This clonotype came up a few times. The chain carries TRBV20-1 and TRBJ2-4; D unclear. The CDR3 loop spans 14 amino acids. Per the germline V gene, CDR1 is DFQATT and CDR2 is SNEGSKA (reference sequence). The ends were cut back, 5 bases at V and 5 bases at J, with 16 bases in the middle. The CDR3 DNA reads as TGCAGTGCTGCGGACGCCGTGGGTGAAAACATTCAGTACTTC. This codes for CSAADAVGENIQYF.